This record covers a single T cell receptor beta chain. Its antigen is unknown. This sample was included in a study of CD8 T cells in Susac syndrome. Whole-study results and caveats: TCR sequencing and HLA analysis covered a relatively small number of individuals.

It was with random hexamers that 0.5 to 1 ug RNA was reverse transcribed. MiXCR was run by TCRdb on the immunoSEQ multiplex PCR reads, yielding one entry per CDR3 protein. The sample has some 300,000 distinct CDR3 sequences; over 75% are singletons. J was trimmed by 3 bases and V by 6 bases; bases with no gene match: 13. The CDR3 runs to 17 residues. FACS enriched CD8+ TEMRA cells, while bulk CD8+ and CD4+ were negatively isolated. The specimen was CD8+ T cells from PBMCs. This receptor was obtained from a human donor with multiple sclerosis. The rearrangement uses TRBV12-3 or TRBV12-4 and TRBJ2-1; the match to TRBD2 covers 8 bases. CDR3 loop: CASSITSGGWYYNEQFF. The DNA for the CDR3 is TGTGCCAGCAGCATCACTAGCGGAGGCTGGTACTACAATGAGCAGTTCTTC.